These T cell receptor beta chains were read from a single sample in a study of cytomegalovirus exposure and HLA in healthy donors. Sequencing was performed with immunoSEQ multiplex PCR; in TCRdb, only in-frame clones are kept and a portion is missing. Among approximately 150,000 clones listed, approximately 80% were seen once. The sample was PBMCs. The receptors were gathered from a woman aged 40 to 55 in good health and CMV-seropositive. Both conserved end residues are part of each CDR3. D genes are given only for firm matches. Size values are once, few and many counts, or a class for expanded clones, and some rows have none.

NA	NA	TRBJ1-2	TRBV14	TGTGCCAGCAGCCAAGGGGGGGGTAACTATGGCTACACCTTC	CASSQGGGNYGYTF
once	NA	TRBJ2-3	TRBV30	TGTGCCTGGAGTCGGGAAGCTATCCGGGCAGATACGCAGTATTTT	CAWSREAIRADTQYF
NA	NA	TRBJ2-7	TRBV15	TGTGCCACCAGCAGAGTAGGGGAATGGCAGTACTTC	CATSRVGEWQYF
once	NA	TRBJ1-5	TRBV4-2	TGTGCCAGCAGCCAAGGTGGGAGTCATTTCAATCAGCCCCAGCATTTT	CASSQGGSHFNQPQHF
NA	TRBD2	TRBJ2-1	TRBV27	TGTGCCAGCAGCCCCGGACTAGCGGGAGGGCTAAGCGAGCAGTTCTTC	CASSPGLAGGLSEQFF
NA	NA	TRBJ2-7	TRBV6-5	TGTGCCAGCAGTTACTCAGGGGGTTACTACGAGCAGTACTTC	CASSYSGGYYEQYF
NA	TRBD1	TRBJ2-7	TRBV10-1	TGCGCCAGCAGTGAAGGGACAGGGGACGAGCAGTACTTC	CASSEGTGDEQYF
NA	NA	TRBJ2-5	TRBV30	TGTGCCTGGAGTAAGACGGACACGAGGATGGCCCAGTACTTC	CAWSKTDTRMAQYF
NA	TRBD1	TRBJ1-1	TRBV11-2	TGTGCCAGCAGCTTAATAGTGTCAGGGGGAGCGGGTACTGAAGCTTTCTTT	CASSLIVSGGAGTEAFF
NA	TRBD2	TRBJ2-7	TRBV11-2	TGTGCCGTGGGACTAGCGGGGGGGCGCGTCGAGCAGTACTTC	CAVGLAGGRVEQYF
NA	NA	TRBJ2-7	TRBV7-2	TGTGCCAGCAGCTTAGATGGGGGCCCCTACGAGCAGTACTTC	CASSLDGGPYEQYF
NA	TRBD2	TRBJ2-1	TRBV7-3	TGTGCCAGCAGCGCCGGACTAGCGAGTCGTGAGCAGTTCTTC	CASSAGLASREQFF
NA	NA	TRBJ2-1	TRBV7-3	TGTGCCAGCAGCAGAGACGGGAGCTCCTACAATGAGCAGTTCTTC	CASSRDGSSYNEQFF
few	TRBD2	TRBJ2-7	TRBV28	TGTGCCAGCAGCATAACTAGCGGGGGGAAGTACGAGCAGTACTTC	CASSITSGGKYEQYF
NA	TRBD2	TRBJ2-7	TRBV7-9	TGTGCCAGCAGCAGCGGGGGAGGTGGCGAGCAGTACTTC	CASSSGGGGEQYF
NA	NA	TRBJ1-2	TRBV7-9	TGTGCCAGCAGCCAAATCTCTGGCCGTAACTATGGCTACACCTTC	CASSQISGRNYGYTF
NA	NA	TRBJ1-1	TRBV28	TGTGCCAGCAGAACCCCAGGGTACACTGAAGCTTTCTTT	CASRTPGYTEAFF
NA	NA	TRBJ2-2	TRBV7-9	TGTGCCAGCGAAGAAGGCAGACGAGGCACCGGGGAGCTGTTTTTT	CASEEGRRGTGELFF
NA	NA	TRBJ2-1	TRBV19	TGTGCCAGTAGTAGTGGACAATCCTACAATGAGCAGTTCTTC	CASSSGQSYNEQFF
once	NA	TRBJ2-7	TRBV6-1	TGTGCCAGCAGTGAAAGTGGGCTCGGCTACGAGCAGTACTTC	CASSESGLGYEQYF
NA	TRBD2	TRBJ2-5	TRBV9	TGTGCCAGCAGTGCAACTAGCGACTCTTTCGGGGAGACCCAGTACTTC	CASSATSDSFGETQYF
NA	NA	TRBJ2-3	TRBV6-1	TGTGCCAGCAGTGAATCACACCATCACACAGATACGCAGTATTTT	CASSESHHHTDTQYF
NA	NA	TRBJ1-3	TRBV7-9	TGTGCCAGCAGCTCCCCACAGAACTCTGGAAACACCATATATTTT	CASSSPQNSGNTIYF
NA	NA	TRBJ2-7	TRBV27	TGTGCCAGCAGTTTATTAGGAGGGAACTACGAGCAGTACTTC	CASSLLGGNYEQYF
NA	TRBD1	TRBJ1-5	TRBV11-3	TGTGCCAGCAGCTTTGGACGCCCCTTGACAGGGATCAGAAATCAGCCCCAGCATTTT	CASSFGRPLTGIRNQPQHF